This T cell receptor (beta chain) was obtained from a study of CD8 T cells in Susac syndrome. The CDR3 spans 14 residues. Germline values: CDR1 SQVTM, CDR2 ANQGSEA. Between the trimmed V and J ends, which lost 4 bases and 2 bases, there was a span of 13 bases. A quantity of about 0.45 to 1 ug RNA underwent reverse transcription using random hexamers. Multiplex immunoSEQ PCR targeted 54 Vbeta and 13 Jbeta TCR beta segments. TCRdb reanalysed the immunoSEQ multiplex PCR reads using MiXCR and keeps one entry per CDR3 protein. The sample contains about 210,000 distinct CDR3 sequences, 95% of which appear only once. TCR beta sequences were obtained from blood CD8+ and CD4+ T cells. The multiple sclerosis control cohort comprised treatment-naive individuals presenting with stable or active relapsing-remitting disease.

J is TRBJ2-3 and V is TRBV29-1; D is unresolved. Specimen: CD4+ T cells from PBMCs. The sequence was collected from a human donor with multiple sclerosis. The CDR3 DNA follows: TGCAGCGTTGGCCAAGATGGTTCCACAGATACGCAGTATTTT. This sequence encodes CSVGQDGSTDTQYF.